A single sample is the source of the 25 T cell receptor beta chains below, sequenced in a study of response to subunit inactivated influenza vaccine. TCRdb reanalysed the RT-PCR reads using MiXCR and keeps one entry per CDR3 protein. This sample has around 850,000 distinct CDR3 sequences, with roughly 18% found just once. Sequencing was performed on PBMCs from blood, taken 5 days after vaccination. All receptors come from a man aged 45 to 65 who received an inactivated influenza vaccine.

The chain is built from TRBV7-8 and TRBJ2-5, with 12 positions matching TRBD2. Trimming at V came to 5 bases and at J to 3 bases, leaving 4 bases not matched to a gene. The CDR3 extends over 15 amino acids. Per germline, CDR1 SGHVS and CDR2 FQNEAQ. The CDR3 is CASSTGLAGKETQYF. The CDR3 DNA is TGTGCCAGCAGCACCGGACTAGCGGGAAAAGAGACCCAGTACTTC.

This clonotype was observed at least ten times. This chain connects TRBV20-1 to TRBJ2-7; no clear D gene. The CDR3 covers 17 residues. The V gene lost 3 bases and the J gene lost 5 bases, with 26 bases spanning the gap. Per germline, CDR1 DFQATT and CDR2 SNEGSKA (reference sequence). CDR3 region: CSASRLGWTAKEDEQYF. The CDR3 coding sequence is TGCAGTGCTAGTAGGCTAGGTTGGACGGCCAAAGAGGACGAGCAGTACTTC.

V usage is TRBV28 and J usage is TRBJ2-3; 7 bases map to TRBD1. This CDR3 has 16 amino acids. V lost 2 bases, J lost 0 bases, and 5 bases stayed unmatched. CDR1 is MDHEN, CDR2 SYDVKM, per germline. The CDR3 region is CASSLVDRTSTDTQYF. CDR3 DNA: TGTGCCAGCAGTTTAGTGGACAGGACTAGCACAGATACGCAGTATTTT.

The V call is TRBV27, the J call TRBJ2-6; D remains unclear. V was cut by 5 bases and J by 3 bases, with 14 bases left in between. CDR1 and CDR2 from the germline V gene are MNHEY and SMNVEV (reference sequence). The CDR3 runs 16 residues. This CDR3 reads CASSTLRRGGANVLTF. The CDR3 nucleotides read TGTGCCAGCAGTACCCTGCGCCGTGGTGGGGCCAACGTCCTGACTTTC.

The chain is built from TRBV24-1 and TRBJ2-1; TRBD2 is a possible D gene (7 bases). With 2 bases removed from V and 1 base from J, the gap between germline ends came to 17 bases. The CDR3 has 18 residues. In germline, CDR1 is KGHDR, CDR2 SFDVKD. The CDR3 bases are TGTGCCACCAGTGATTCTATCGGAAGGGGGGGTTCCTACAATGAGCAGTTCTTC. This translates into CATSDSIGRGGSYNEQFF.

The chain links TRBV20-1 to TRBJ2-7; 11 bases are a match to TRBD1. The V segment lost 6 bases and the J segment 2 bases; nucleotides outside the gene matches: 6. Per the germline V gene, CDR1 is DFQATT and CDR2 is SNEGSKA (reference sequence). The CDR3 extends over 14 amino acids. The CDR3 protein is CSAKGQGDTYEQYF. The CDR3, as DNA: TGCAGTGCGAAGGGACAGGGGGACACCTACGAGCAGTACTTC.

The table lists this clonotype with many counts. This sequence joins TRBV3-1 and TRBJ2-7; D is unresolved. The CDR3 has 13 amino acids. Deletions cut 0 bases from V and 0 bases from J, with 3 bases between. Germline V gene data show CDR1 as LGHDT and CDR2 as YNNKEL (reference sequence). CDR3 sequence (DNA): TGTGCCAGCAGCCAAGATGCCTCCTACGAGCAGTACTTC. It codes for CASSQDASYEQYF.

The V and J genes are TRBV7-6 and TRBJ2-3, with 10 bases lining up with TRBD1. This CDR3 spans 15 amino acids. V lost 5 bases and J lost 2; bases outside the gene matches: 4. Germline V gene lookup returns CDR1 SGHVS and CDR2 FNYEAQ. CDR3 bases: TGTGCCAGCAGCCCCGGACAGGGGGTCACAGATACGCAGTATTTT. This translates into CASSPGQGVTDTQYF. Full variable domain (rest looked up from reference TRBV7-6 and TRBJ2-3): GAGVSQSPRYKVTKRGQDVALRCDPISGHVSLYWYRQALGQGPEFLTYFNYEAQQDKSGLPNDRFSAERPEGSISTLTIQRTEQRDSAMYRCASSPGQGVTDTQYFGPGTRLTVL.

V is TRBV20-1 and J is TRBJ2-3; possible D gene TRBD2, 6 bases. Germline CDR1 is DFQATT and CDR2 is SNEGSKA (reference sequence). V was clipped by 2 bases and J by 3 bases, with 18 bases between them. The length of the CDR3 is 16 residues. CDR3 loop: CSARPRPGLETDTQYF. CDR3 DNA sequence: TGCAGTGCTAGACCCCGACCGGGACTCGAAACAGATACGCAGTATTTT.

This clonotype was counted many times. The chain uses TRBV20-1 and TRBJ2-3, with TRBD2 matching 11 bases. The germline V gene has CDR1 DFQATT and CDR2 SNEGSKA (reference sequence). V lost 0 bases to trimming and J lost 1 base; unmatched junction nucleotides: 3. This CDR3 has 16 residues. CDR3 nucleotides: TGCAGTGCTAGAGATTGGACTAGCGGGCGCACAGATACGCAGTATTTT. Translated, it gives CSARDWTSGRTDTQYF.

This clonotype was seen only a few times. The CDR3 spells CASSSTSGGNTGELFF. The CDR3 DNA sequence: TGTGCCAGCAGTTCGACTAGCGGGGGGAACACCGGGGAGCTGTTTTTT. The chain is built from TRBV12-3 or TRBV12-4 and TRBJ2-2; 12 bases align to TRBD2. V dropped 4 bases and J dropped 1; count of bases not matched to a gene: 1. This CDR3 is 16 amino acids long.

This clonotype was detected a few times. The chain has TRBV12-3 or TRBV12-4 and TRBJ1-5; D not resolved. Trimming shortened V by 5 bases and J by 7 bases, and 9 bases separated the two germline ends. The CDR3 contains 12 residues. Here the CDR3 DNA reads TGTGCCAGCAGTCCGAACATCCAGCCCCAGCATTTT. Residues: CASSPNIQPQHF.

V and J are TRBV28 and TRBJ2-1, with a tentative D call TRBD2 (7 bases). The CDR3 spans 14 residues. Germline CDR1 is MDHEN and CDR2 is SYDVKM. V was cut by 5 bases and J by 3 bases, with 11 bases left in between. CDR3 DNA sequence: TGTGCCAGCAGTGGGGGGGGCCGCTACAATGAGCAGTTCTTC. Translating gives CASSGGGRYNEQFF.

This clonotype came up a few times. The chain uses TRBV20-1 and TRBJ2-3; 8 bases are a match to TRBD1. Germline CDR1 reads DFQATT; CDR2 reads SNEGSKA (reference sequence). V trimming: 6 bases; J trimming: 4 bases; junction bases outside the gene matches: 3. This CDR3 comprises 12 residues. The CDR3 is CSATRGPDTQYF. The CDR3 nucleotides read TGCAGTGCAACCAGGGGGCCAGATACGCAGTATTTT.

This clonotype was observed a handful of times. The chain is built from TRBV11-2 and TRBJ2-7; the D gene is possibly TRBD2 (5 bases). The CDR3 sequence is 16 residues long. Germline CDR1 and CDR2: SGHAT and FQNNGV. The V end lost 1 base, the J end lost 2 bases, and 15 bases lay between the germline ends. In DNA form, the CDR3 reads TGTGCCAGCAGCTTAGGCCCCGGACTCCATACCTACGAGCAGTACTTC. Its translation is CASSLGPGLHTYEQYF.

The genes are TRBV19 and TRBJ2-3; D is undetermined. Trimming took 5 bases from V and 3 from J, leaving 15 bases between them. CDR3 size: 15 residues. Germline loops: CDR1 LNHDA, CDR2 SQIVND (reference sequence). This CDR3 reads CASSLIIGRTDTQYF. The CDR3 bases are TGTGCCAGTAGTCTAATCATAGGTCGGACAGATACGCAGTATTTT.

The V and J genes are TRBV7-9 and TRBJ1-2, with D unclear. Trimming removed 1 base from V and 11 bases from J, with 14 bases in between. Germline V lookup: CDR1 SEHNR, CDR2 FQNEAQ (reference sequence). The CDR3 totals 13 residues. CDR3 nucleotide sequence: TGTGCCAGCAGCTTAGATCGTCCGGGGATATACACCTTC. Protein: CASSLDRPGIYTF.

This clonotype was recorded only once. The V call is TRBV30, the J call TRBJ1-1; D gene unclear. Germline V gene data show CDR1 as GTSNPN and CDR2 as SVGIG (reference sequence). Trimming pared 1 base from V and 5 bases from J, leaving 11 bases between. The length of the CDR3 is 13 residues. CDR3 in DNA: TGTGCCTGGAGTGACCAAGTCGGGACTGAAGCTTTCTTT. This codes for CAWSDQVGTEAFF.

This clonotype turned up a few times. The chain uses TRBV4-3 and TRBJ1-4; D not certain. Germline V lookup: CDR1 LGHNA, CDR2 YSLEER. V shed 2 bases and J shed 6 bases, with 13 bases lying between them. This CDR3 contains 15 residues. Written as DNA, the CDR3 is TGCGCCAGCAGCCAAAGTGGGGTGTTAGATGAAAAACTGTTTTTT. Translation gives CASSQSGVLDEKLFF.

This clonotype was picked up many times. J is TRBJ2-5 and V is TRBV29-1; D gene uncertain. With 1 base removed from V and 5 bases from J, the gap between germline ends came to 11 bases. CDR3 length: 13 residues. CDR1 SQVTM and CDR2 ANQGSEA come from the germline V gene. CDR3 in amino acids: CSVEGHPGETQYF. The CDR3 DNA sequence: TGCAGCGTTGAAGGGCACCCCGGGGAGACCCAGTACTTC.

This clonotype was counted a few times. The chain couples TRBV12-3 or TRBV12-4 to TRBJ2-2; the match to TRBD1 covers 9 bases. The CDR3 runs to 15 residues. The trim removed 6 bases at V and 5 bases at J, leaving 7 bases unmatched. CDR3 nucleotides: TGTGCCAGCAGAAACCGGGACAGGGTTACCGGGGAGCTGTTTTTT. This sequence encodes CASRNRDRVTGELFF.

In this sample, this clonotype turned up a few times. CDR3 coding DNA: TGTGCCAGCAGCGGAACAGGGAGGGGAGATACGCAGTATTTT. Translated: CASSGTGRGDTQYF. The chain has TRBV9 and TRBJ2-3, with a possible D match to TRBD2 (7 bases). CDR1 is SGDLS, CDR2 YYNGEE, per germline. The V and J ends lost 3 bases and 5 bases respectively, with 13 bases between them. This CDR3 comprises 14 residues.

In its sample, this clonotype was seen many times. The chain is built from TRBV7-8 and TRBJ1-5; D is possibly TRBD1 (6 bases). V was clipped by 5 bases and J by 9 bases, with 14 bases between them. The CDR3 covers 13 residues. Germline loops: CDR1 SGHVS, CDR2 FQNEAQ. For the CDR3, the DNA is TGTGCCAGCAGCCCCGGACAGTTTGGGCCCCAGCATTTT. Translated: CASSPGQFGPQHF. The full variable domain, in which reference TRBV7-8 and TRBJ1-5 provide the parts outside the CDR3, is GAGVSQSPRYKVAKRGQDVALRCDPISGHVSLFWYQQALGQGPEFLTYFQNEAQLDKSGLPSDRFFAERPEGSVSTLKIQRTQQEDSAVYLCASSPGQFGPQHFGDGTRLSIL.

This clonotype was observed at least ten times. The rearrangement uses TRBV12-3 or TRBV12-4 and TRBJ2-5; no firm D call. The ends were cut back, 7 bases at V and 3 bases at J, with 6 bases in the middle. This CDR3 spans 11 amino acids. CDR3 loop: CASTLEETQYF. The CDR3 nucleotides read TGTGCCAGCACCCTAGAAGAGACCCAGTACTTC.

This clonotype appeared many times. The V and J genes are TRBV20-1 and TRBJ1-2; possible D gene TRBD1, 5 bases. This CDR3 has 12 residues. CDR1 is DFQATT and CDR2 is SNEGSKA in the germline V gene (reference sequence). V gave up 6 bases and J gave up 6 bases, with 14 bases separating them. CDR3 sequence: CSARPQGNGYTF. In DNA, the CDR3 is TGCAGTGCCCGTCCCCAGGGAAATGGCTACACCTTC.